This T cell receptor (beta chain) was sequenced in a study of beta chain features in type 1 diabetes. Overall study findings and caveats: Patients' naive, central memory and regulatory TCRB repertoires appeared more alike than those of healthy donors. Type 1 diabetes patients had TCRB CDR3s that were shorter (moderately but significantly so) in all four CD4+ subsets.

On this clone itself: Its matching antigen is unknown.

Germline-derived CDR1 and CDR2 are SGHDT and YYEEEE. This CDR3 contains 13 residues. The germline V and J ends were trimmed by 4 bases and 5 bases, with 12 bases remaining between them. Reverse transcribing all isolated RNA meant expressed TCRB transcripts were sequenced. Repertoires were generated with immunoSEQ multiplex PCR, while TCRdb's copy carries only in-frame clones and drops some. The sample consists of about 180,000 clones, about 7.9% of them appearing once. This chain connects TRBV5-6 to TRBJ2-5, with a tentative D call TRBD2 (6 bases). The receptor's source is a man between 18 and 29 years old with type 1 diabetes. The material sequenced was central memory CD4+ T cells from blood. CDR3 in DNA: TGTGCCAGCAGCAAGAAAGGAGGGGAGACCCAGTACTTC. Translated, it gives CASSKKGGETQYF.